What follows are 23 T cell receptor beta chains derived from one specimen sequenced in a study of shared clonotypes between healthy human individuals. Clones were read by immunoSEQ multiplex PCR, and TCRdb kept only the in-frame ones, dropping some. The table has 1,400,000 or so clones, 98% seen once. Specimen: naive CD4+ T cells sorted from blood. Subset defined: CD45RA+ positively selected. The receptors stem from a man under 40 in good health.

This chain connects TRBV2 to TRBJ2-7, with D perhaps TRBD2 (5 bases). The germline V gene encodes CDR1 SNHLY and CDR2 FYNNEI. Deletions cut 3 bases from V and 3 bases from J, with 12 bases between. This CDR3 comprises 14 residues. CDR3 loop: CASSEPRESYEQYF. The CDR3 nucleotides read TGTGCCAGCAGTGAGCCGAGGGAGAGCTACGAGCAGTACTTC.

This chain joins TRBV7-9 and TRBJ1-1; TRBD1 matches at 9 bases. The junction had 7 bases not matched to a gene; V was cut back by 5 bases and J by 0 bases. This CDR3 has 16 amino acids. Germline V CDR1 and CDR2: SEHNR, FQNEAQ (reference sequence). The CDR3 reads CASSPPGQGLNTEAFF. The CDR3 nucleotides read TGTGCCAGCAGCCCTCCGGGACAGGGCTTGAACACTGAAGCTTTCTTT.

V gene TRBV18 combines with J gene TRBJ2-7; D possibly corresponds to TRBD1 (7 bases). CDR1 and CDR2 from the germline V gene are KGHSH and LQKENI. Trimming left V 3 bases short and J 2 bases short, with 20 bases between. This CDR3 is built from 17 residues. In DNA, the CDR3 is TGTGCCAGCTCACCGATCCTAACAGGGGCGGGGACCTACGAGCAGTACTTC. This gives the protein CASSPILTGAGTYEQYF.

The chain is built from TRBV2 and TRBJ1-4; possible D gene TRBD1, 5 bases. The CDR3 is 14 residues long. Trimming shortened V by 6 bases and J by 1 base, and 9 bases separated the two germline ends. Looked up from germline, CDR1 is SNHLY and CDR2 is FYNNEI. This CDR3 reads CASRAGETNEKLFF. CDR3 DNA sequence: TGTGCCAGCAGGGCGGGGGAAACTAATGAAAAACTGTTTTTT.

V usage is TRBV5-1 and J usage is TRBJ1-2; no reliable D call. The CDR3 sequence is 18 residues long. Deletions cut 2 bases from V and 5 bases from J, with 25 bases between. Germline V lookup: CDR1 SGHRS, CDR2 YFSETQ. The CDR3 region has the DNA TGCGCCAGCAGCTTTGTTCCCCCGCACCGGGTCGGAGCTTATGGCTACACCTTC. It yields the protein CASSFVPPHRVGAYGYTF. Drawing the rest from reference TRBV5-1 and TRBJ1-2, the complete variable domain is KAGVTQTPRYLIKTRGQQVTLSCSPISGHRSVSWYQQTPGQGLQFLFEYFSETQRNKGNFPGRFSGRQFSNSRSEMNVSTLELGDSALYLCASSFVPPHRVGAYGYTFGSGTRLTVV.

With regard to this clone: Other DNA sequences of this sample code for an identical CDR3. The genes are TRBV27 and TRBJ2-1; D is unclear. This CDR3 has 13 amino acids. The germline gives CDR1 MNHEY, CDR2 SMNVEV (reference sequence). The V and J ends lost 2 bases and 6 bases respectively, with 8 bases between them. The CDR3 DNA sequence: TGTGCCAGCAGTTTACTGGGCTCCAATGAGCAGTTCTTC. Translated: CASSLLGSNEQFF.

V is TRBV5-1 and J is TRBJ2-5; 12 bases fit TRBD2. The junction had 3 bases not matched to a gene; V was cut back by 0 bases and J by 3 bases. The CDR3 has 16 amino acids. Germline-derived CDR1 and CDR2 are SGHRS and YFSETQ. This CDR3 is CASSLGLAGEEETQYF. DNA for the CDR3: TGCGCCAGCAGCTTGGGACTAGCGGGAGAGGAAGAGACCCAGTACTTC. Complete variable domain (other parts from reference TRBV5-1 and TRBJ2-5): KAGVTQTPRYLIKTRGQQVTLSCSPISGHRSVSWYQQTPGQGLQFLFEYFSETQRNKGNFPGRFSGRQFSNSRSEMNVSTLELGDSALYLCASSLGLAGEEETQYFGPGTRLLVL.

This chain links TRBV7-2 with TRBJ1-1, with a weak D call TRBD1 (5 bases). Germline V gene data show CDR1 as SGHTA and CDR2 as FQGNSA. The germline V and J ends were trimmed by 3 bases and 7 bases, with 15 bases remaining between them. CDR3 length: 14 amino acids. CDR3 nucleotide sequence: TGTGCCAGCAGCTTTGGACCATGGGACTTTGAAGCTTTCTTT. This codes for CASSFGPWDFEAFF.

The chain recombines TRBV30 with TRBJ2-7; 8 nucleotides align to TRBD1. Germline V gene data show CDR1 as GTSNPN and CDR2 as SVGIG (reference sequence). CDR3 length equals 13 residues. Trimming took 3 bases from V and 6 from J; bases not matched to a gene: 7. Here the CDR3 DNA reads TGTGCCTGGAGCCCCGGACAGGGATTCGAGCAGTACTTC. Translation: CAWSPGQGFEQYF. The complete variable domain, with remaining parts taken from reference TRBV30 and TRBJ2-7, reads SQTIHQWPATLVQPVGSPLSLECTVEGTSNPNLYWYRQAAGRGLQLLFYSVGIGQISSEVPQNLSASRPQDRQFILSSKKLLLSDSGFYLCAWSPGQGFEQYFGPGTRLTVT.

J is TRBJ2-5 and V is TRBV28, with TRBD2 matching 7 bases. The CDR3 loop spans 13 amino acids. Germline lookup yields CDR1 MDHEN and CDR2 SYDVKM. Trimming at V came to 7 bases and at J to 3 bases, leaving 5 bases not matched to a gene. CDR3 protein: CASMVGGEETQYF. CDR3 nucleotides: TGTGCCAGCATGGTGGGGGGGGAAGAGACCCAGTACTTC.

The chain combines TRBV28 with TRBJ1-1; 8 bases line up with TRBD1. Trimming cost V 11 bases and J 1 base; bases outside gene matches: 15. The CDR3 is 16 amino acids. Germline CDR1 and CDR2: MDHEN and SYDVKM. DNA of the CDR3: TGTGCCGTCCCAGGCCCGGACAGGGATCCGAACACTGAAGCTTTCTTT. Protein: CAVPGPDRDPNTEAFF.

CDR3 sequence reads: CASTHGWGAGETQYF. The CDR3, as DNA: TGTGCCAGCACCCATGGGTGGGGCGCCGGGGAGACCCAGTACTTC. This chain joins TRBV5-4 and TRBJ2-5, with D possibly TRBD1 on 5 matching bases. The CDR3 extends over 15 amino acids. V gave up 6 bases and J gave up 5 bases, with 20 bases separating them. Germline loops: CDR1 SGHNT, CDR2 YYREEE (reference sequence). Looking up the rest from reference TRBV5-4 and TRBJ2-5 gives the full variable domain: ETGVTQSPTHLIKTRGQQVTLRCSSQSGHNTVSWYQQALGQGPQFIFQYYREEENGRGNFPPRFSGLQFPNYSSELNVNALELDDSALYLCASTHGWGAGETQYFGPGTRLLVL.

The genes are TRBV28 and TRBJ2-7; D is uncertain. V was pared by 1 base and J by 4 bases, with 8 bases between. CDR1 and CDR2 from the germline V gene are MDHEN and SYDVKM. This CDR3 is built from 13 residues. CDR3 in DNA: TGTGCCAGCAGTTTATCCCTACCATACGAGCAGTACTTC. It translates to CASSLSLPYEQYF.

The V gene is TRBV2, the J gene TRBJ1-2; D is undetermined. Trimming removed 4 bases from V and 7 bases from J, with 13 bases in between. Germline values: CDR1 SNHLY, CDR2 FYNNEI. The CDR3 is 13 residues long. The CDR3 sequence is CASSVKGSSGYTF. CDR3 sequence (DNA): TGTGCCAGCAGTGTTAAAGGGAGTTCTGGCTACACCTTC.

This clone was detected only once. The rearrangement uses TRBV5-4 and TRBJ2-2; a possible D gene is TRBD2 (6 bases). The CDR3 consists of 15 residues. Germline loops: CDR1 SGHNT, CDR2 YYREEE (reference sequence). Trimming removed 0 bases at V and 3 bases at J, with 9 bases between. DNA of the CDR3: TGTGCCAGCAGCTTGGGGACTACGTACACCGGGGAGCTGTTTTTT. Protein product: CASSLGTTYTGELFF.

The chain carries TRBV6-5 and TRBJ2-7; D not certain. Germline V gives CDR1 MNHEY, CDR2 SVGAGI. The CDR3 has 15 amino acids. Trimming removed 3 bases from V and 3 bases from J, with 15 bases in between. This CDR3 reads CASSYEHPGNYEQYF. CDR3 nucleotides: TGTGCCAGCAGTTATGAGCACCCGGGTAACTACGAGCAGTACTTC.

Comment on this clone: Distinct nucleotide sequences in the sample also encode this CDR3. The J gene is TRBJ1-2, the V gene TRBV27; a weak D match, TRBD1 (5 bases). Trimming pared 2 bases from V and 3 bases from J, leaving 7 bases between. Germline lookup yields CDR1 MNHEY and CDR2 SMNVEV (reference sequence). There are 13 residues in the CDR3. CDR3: CASSLRGDYGYTF. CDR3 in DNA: TGTGCCAGCAGTTTACGAGGGGACTATGGCTACACCTTC.

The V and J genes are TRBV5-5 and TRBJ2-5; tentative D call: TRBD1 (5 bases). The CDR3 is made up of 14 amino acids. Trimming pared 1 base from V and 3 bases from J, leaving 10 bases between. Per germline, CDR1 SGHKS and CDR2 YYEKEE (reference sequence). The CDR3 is CASSLLGVEETQYF. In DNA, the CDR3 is TGTGCCAGCAGCTTGTTAGGGGTTGAAGAGACCCAGTACTTC.

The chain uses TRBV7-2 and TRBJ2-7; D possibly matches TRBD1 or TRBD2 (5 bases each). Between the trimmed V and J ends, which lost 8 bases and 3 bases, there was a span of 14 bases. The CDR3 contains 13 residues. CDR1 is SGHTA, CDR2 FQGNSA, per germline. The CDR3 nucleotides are TGTGCCAGCGCTAGGGACGGAAACTACGAGCAGTACTTC. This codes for CASARDGNYEQYF.

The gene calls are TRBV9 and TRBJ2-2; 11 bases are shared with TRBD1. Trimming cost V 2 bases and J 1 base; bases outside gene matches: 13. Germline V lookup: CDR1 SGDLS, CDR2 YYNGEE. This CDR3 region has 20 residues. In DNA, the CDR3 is TGTGCCAGCAGCGTGCCAGCTTTCCAGGGACAGGGGGTGAACACCGGGGAGCTGTTTTTT. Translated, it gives CASSVPAFQGQGVNTGELFF.

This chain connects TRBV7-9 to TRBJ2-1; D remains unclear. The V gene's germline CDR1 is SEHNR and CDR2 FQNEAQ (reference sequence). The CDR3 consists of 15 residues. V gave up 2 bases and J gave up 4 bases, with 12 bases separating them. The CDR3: CASSLPGDTYNEQFF. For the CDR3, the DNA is TGTGCCAGCAGCTTACCTGGGGATACGTACAATGAGCAGTTCTTC.

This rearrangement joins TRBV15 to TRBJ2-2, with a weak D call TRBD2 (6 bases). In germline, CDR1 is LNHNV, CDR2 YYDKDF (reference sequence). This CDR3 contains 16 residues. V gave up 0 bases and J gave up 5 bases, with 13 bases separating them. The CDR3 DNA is TGTGCCACCAGCAGAGATCGGGGGAGTTATACCGGGGAGCTGTTTTTT. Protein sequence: CATSRDRGSYTGELFF.

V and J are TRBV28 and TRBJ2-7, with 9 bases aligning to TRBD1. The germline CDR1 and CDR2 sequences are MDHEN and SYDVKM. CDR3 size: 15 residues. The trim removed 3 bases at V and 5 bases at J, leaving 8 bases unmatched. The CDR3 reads CASSFPSDRGHEQYF. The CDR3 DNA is TGTGCCAGCAGTTTCCCCTCGGACAGGGGCCACGAGCAGTACTTC.